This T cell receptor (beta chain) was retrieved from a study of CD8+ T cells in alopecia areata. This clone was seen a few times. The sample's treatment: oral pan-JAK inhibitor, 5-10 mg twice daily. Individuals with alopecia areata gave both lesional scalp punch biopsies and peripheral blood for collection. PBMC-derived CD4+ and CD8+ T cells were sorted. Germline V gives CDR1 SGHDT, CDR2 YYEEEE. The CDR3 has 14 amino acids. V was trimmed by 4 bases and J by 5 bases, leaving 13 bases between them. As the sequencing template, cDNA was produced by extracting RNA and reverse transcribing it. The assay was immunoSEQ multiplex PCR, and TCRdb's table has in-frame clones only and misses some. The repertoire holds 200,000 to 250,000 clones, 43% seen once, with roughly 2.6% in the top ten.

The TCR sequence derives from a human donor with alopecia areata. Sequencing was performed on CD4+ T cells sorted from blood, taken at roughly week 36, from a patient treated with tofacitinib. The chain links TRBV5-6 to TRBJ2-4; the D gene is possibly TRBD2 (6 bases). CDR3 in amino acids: CASSPPGTQNIQYF. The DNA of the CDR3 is TGTGCCAGCAGCCCGCCCGGGACTCAAAACATTCAGTACTTC.